The source of this T cell receptor (beta chain) is a study of memory CD4+ T cells and cytomegalovirus serostatus. The sort gate was single viable CD3+CD4+CD8-CD45RO+ cells for memory CD4+ T cells. CDR1 MRHNA and CDR2 SNTAGT come from the germline V gene. The junction had 6 bases not matched to a gene; V was cut back by 6 bases and J by 8 bases. The CDR3 is 13 amino acids. As handled by the study authors: Out-of-frame sequences were removed, leaving about 2,300,000 distinct TCRbeta sequences. The repertoire was sequenced with immunoSEQ multiplex PCR; TCRdb's copy has only in-frame clones and lacks some. V, J and clone size are those of that table, while D and trimming were read from the DNA. Among over 50,000 clones, about 80% were seen once, and the ten largest hold around 1.5%.

The sequencing sample was made of memory CD4+ T cells from blood. This clonotype was sampled from an adult in good health and CMV-seronegative. The chain recombines TRBV6-4 with TRBJ2-1; 8 bases are a match to TRBD1. CDR3 coding DNA: TGTGCCAGCAGCATACAGGGGGGATATGAGCAGTTCTTC. Encoded protein: CASSIQGGYEQFF.